The 26 T cell receptor beta chains presented below share a single source sample, sequenced in a study of early T cells in non-severe SARS-CoV-2 infection. TCRdb ran MiXCR on the 5' RACE reads and lists one entry per CDR3 protein. Of over 60,000 distinct CDR3 sequences listed, roughly 9.5% were seen once; the top ten hold 5.9%. Source material: whole blood. Receptor source: an adult who was a healthcare worker with PCR-confirmed SARS-CoV-2 infection or an uninfected control (not recorded which).

In its sample, this clonotype was seen many times. The chain carries TRBV6-6 and TRBJ1-5, with D tentatively TRBD1 (5 bases). The CDR3 totals 14 residues. With 6 bases removed from V and 5 bases from J, the gap between germline ends came to 14 bases. Germline loops: CDR1 MNHNY, CDR2 SVGAGI (reference sequence). CDR3 sequence (DNA): TGTGCCAGCAGCGCCTGGGGGAATGATCAGCCCCAGCATTTT. The encoded protein is CASSAWGNDQPQHF.

This clonotype has a handful of counts. The chain combines TRBV20-1 with TRBJ2-7; no reliable D call. V shed 5 bases and J shed 7 bases, with 15 bases lying between them. Germline CDR1 reads DFQATT; CDR2 reads SNEGSKA (reference sequence). There are 12 residues in the CDR3. The CDR3 DNA is TGCAGTGCTTCCGACATTGCGAAAGAGCAGTACTTC. It yields the protein CSASDIAKEQYF.

Judged by abundance, this clonotype is medium-sized (0.01 to 0.1%). The rearrangement links TRBV11-2 to TRBJ2-3; D possibly matches TRBD1 or TRBD2 (7 bases each). V was cut by 4 bases and J by 6 bases, with 14 bases left in between. This CDR3 has 14 residues. Per the germline V gene, CDR1 is SGHAT and CDR2 is FQNNGV. The CDR3 protein is CASSSGTAGDTQYF. The CDR3 DNA reads TGTGCCAGCAGCTCCGGGACAGCGGGGGATACGCAGTATTTT.

This clonotype was picked up a small number of times. The chain uses TRBV12-3 or TRBV12-4 and TRBJ2-2; TRBD2 agrees at 8 bases. This CDR3 has 17 amino acids. V was clipped by 4 bases and J by 2 bases; unmatched bases: 9. CDR3 DNA: TGTGCCAGCAGTTGGATCCGCGGGAGGCTTAACACCGGGGAGCTGTTTTTT. As protein: CASSWIRGRLNTGELFF.

This clonotype was picked up many times. As DNA, the CDR3 is TGCGCCAGCAGCTTGGAGGGGGCTCAGAACACTGAAGCTTTCTTT. Protein product: CASSLEGAQNTEAFF. The rearrangement links TRBV5-1 to TRBJ1-1; 7 bases are a match to TRBD1. The CDR3 covers 15 residues. In germline, CDR1 is SGHRS, CDR2 YFSETQ. The trim removed 0 bases at V and 1 base at J, leaving 3 bases unmatched.

V and J are TRBV27 and TRBJ1-5; D is undetermined. In germline, CDR1 is MNHEY, CDR2 SMNVEV (reference sequence). Trimming removed 1 base from V and 3 bases from J, with 10 bases in between. The CDR3 is 15 amino acids. Here the CDR3 reads CASSLYPDPNQPQHF. In DNA form, the CDR3 reads TGTGCCAGCAGTTTATATCCAGACCCCAATCAGCCCCAGCATTTT.

The chain joins TRBV5-1 to TRBJ2-7; perhaps TRBD1 as D (6 bases). V was clipped by 5 bases and J by 2 bases, with 11 bases between them. CDR1 is SGHRS and CDR2 is YFSETQ in the germline V gene. This CDR3 contains 13 residues. CDR3 residues: CASSPQGTYEQYF. In nucleotides, the CDR3 is TGCGCCAGCAGTCCTCAGGGGACCTACGAGCAGTACTTC.

The genes are TRBV28 and TRBJ2-7; D is uncertain. The CDR3 covers 14 residues. Germline CDR1 is MDHEN and CDR2 is SYDVKM. V was shortened by 6 bases and J by 0 bases, with 12 bases between the two germline ends. CDR3 sequence: CASSPPSRSYEQYF. In nucleotides, the CDR3 is TGTGCCAGCAGCCCTCCCAGCCGCTCCTACGAGCAGTACTTC. The complete variable domain, with remaining parts taken from reference TRBV28 and TRBJ2-7, reads DVKVTQSSRYLVKRTGEKVFLECVQDMDHENMFWYRQDPGLGLRLIYFSYDVKMKEKGDIPEGYSVSREKKERFSLILESASTNQTSMYLCASSPPSRSYEQYFGPGTRLTVT.

This clonotype was recorded many times. The chain has TRBV20-1 and TRBJ2-2, with unresolved D. Per germline, CDR1 DFQATT and CDR2 SNEGSKA (reference sequence). This CDR3 is built from 14 residues. V lost 5 bases, J lost 5 bases, and 15 bases lay in between. The CDR3 DNA reads TGCAGTGCTCCCCCCCCAGCGCGGACCGGGGAGCTGTTTTTT. It codes for CSAPPPARTGELFF.

This sequence joins TRBV10-3 and TRBJ2-1; 10 positions match TRBD2. CDR3 length equals 14 residues. The ends lost 5 bases at V and 4 bases at J; junction bases unmatched: 2. The germline gives CDR1 ENHRY, CDR2 SYGVKD. CDR3 in DNA: TGTGCCATCAGTACTAGCGGGGATTACAATGAGCAGTTCTTC. Protein sequence: CAISTSGDYNEQFF.

The V call is TRBV7-8, the J call TRBJ2-7, with 8 bases aligning to TRBD1. This CDR3 comprises 15 residues. Germline V gene data show CDR1 as SGHVS and CDR2 as FQNEAQ. J was trimmed by 2 bases and V by 7 bases; bases with no gene match: 10. This chain's CDR3 is CASTLWRTGPYEQYF. The CDR3 DNA follows: TGTGCCAGCACCCTTTGGAGGACAGGGCCCTACGAGCAGTACTTC.

Turning to this clonotype: The final CDR3 position lacks the conserved phenylalanine or tryptophan, pointing to a likely read error. V and J are TRBV3-1 and TRBJ2-1; 9 bases are a match to TRBD2. V was pared by 8 bases and J by 13 bases, with 18 bases of the junction left unmatched. The germline gives CDR1 LGHDT, CDR2 YNNKEL (reference sequence). The CDR3 totals 15 residues. CDR3 region: CASEGGGAGYQPQFS. In nucleotides, the CDR3 is TGTGCCAGCGAAGGCGGGGGGGCCGGGTACCAACCCCAGTTCTCC.

This clonotype was counted many times. This chain joins TRBV7-6 and TRBJ2-3; 7 bases align to TRBD1. CDR1 and CDR2 (germline): SGHVS, FNYEAQ. V shed 1 base and J 4 bases; nucleotides not matched to a gene: 5. The CDR3 runs 15 residues. The CDR3, as DNA: TGTGCCAGCAGCTTAGTGGAAGACAGGGCAGATACGCAGTATTTT. This encodes CASSLVEDRADTQYF.

The V call is TRBV6-4, the J call TRBJ2-3; D is possibly TRBD2 (5 bases). V lost 0 bases and J lost 2, with 12 bases in between. The CDR3 runs 16 residues. Germline CDR1 MRHNA, CDR2 SNTAGT. CDR3 sequence: CASSDSMSGNTDTQYF. The CDR3 DNA reads as TGTGCCAGCAGTGACTCGATGTCCGGGAACACAGATACGCAGTATTTT.

The chain recombines TRBV25-1 with TRBJ1-6; D call uncertain. The ends were cut back, 8 bases at V and 2 bases at J, with 13 bases in the middle. Germline values: CDR1 MGHDK, CDR2 SYGVNS. The CDR3 runs 15 residues. The DNA for the CDR3 is TGTGCCAGCCAGCGCAGCGTAGCCTATAATTCACCCCTCCACTTT. This gives the protein CASQRSVAYNSPLHF.

This clonotype was observed at least ten times. The V gene is TRBV4-3, the J gene TRBJ2-1; D perhaps matches TRBD2 (5 bases). V was shortened by 2 bases and J by 8 bases, with 13 bases between the two germline ends. The CDR3 runs to 14 residues. Germline V gene data show CDR1 as LGHNA and CDR2 as YSLEER. The DNA of the CDR3 is TGCGCCAGCAGCCAAAGATCCCTAGCACATGAGCAGTTCTTC. This encodes CASSQRSLAHEQFF.

In this sample, this clonotype turned up many times. The chain recombines TRBV20-1 with TRBJ2-3; 8 bases are shared with TRBD2. Trimming cost V 5 bases and J 1 base; bases outside gene matches: 11. The CDR3 runs to 16 residues. The germline V gene encodes CDR1 DFQATT and CDR2 SNEGSKA (reference sequence). DNA for the CDR3: TGCAGTGCTCCAAACAGGGAGACTAGCGGCACAGATACGCAGTATTTT. It codes for CSAPNRETSGTDTQYF.

The rearrangement joins TRBV20-1 to TRBJ1-1; 8 bases agree with TRBD1. The germline CDR1 and CDR2 sequences are DFQATT and SNEGSKA (reference sequence). V shed 1 base and J 8 bases; nucleotides not matched to a gene: 3. The length of the CDR3 is 12 residues. CDR3 sequence reads: CSARVRQGEAFF. The CDR3 DNA reads TGCAGTGCTAGAGTTCGACAGGGGGAAGCTTTCTTT.

This clonotype was seen a handful of times. The V and J genes are TRBV29-1 and TRBJ2-7; D might be TRBD1 or TRBD2, each matching 5 bases. This CDR3 region has 13 residues. V was pared by 6 bases and J by 5 bases, with 17 bases between. The germline V gene encodes CDR1 SQVTM and CDR2 ANQGSEA. CDR3 nucleotides: TGCAGCGTCACCGGGACGATGGAGAACGAGCAGTACTTC. This codes for CSVTGTMENEQYF.

This clonotype showed up many times. This chain links TRBV7-9 with TRBJ2-7; 10 bases match TRBD1. V shed 5 bases, J shed 2 bases, and the junction held 9 bases outside the gene matches. Germline V gives CDR1 SEHNR, CDR2 FQNEAQ (reference sequence). This CDR3 is 16 amino acids long. CDR3 in amino acids: CASSPGSTGGAYEQYF. The CDR3 DNA is TGTGCCAGCAGCCCAGGATCGACAGGGGGCGCCTACGAGCAGTACTTC.

This clonotype was counted a few times. The chain combines TRBV29-1 with TRBJ1-4; TRBD1 is a possible D gene (5 bases). V lost 6 bases and J 8 bases, leaving 10 bases between the germline ends. The CDR3 loop spans 11 amino acids. Germline V gene data show CDR1 as SQVTM and CDR2 as ANQGSEA. Here the CDR3 reads CSVGDAEKLFF. CDR3 DNA sequence: TGCAGCGTGGGGGACGCCGAAAAACTGTTTTTT.

A few counts support this clonotype. The V and J genes are TRBV20-1 and TRBJ2-5; 8 bases agree with TRBD1. Looked up from germline, CDR1 is DFQATT and CDR2 is SNEGSKA (reference sequence). V shed 6 bases, J shed 4 bases, and the junction held 7 bases outside the gene matches. CDR3 length: 13 residues. CDR3: CSAHGQGGETQYF. As DNA, the CDR3 is TGCAGTGCCCACGGACAGGGAGGAGAGACCCAGTACTTC.

The table lists this clonotype with many counts. The chain is built from TRBV2 and TRBJ1-5; D is unclear. Germline loops: CDR1 SNHLY, CDR2 FYNNEI. The V end was cut by 6 bases, the J end by 1 base, with 13 bases between. The CDR3 is 15 residues long. Here the CDR3 reads CASSATETSNQPQHF. The CDR3, as DNA: TGTGCCAGCAGCGCAACAGAGACAAGCAATCAGCCCCAGCATTTT.

This clonotype was counted ten times or more. This chain connects TRBV3-1 to TRBJ1-2; maybe TRBD1 (6 bases). This CDR3 is built from 14 residues. The V end lost 4 bases, the J end lost 7 bases, and 16 bases lay between the germline ends. Germline CDR1 and CDR2: LGHDT and YNNKEL (reference sequence). CDR3 amino acids: CASSRGQSGSGYTF. CDR3 nucleotide sequence: TGTGCCAGCAGCCGCGGACAGTCTGGGAGTGGCTACACCTTC.

V gene TRBV29-1 combines with J gene TRBJ2-7; 9 bases map to TRBD1. The CDR3 extends over 15 amino acids. Trimming cost V 7 bases and J 0 bases; bases outside gene matches: 10. CDR1 and CDR2 from the germline V gene are SQVTM and ANQGSEA. CDR3 in amino acids: CSALAGTGFSYEQYF. The CDR3 DNA reads as TGCAGCGCCTTAGCCGGGACAGGGTTCTCCTACGAGCAGTACTTC.

The V gene is TRBV2, the J gene TRBJ2-3; 9 bases agree with TRBD2. V gave up 0 bases and J gave up 6 bases; unmatched junction bases: 7. The CDR3 length is 16 residues. CDR1 SNHLY and CDR2 FYNNEI come from the germline V gene. CDR3 nucleotide sequence: TGTGCCAGCAGTGAAGCCGGGACTAGCACCTTGGATACGCAGTATTTT. Its translation is CASSEAGTSTLDTQYF.